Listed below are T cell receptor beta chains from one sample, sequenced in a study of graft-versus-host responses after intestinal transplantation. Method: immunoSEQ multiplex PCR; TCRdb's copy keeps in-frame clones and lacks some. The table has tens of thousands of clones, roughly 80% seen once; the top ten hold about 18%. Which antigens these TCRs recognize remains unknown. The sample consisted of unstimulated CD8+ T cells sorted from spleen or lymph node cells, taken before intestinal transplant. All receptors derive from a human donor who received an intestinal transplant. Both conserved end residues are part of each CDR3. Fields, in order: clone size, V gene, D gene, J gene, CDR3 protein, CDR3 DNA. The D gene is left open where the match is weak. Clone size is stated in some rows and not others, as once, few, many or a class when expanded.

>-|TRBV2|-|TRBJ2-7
CASKGGPYEQYF
TGTGCCAGCAAGGGGGGCCCCTACGAGCAGTACTTC
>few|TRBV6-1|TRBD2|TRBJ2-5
CASTETGGRLETQYF
TGTGCCAGCACCGAAACGGGGGGGAGGTTAGAGACCCAGTACTTC
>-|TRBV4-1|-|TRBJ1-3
CASSQDPGPGNTIYF
TGCGCCAGCAGCCAAGATCCAGGTCCTGGAAACACCATATATTTT
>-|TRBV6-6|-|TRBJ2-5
CASRYGVIAETQYF
TGTGCCAGCAGGTACGGGGTCATCGCGGAGACCCAGTACTTC
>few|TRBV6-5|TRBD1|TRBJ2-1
CASSYSNGGTGWLF
TGTGCCAGCAGTTACTCGAACGGGGGGACAGGGTGGCTCTTC
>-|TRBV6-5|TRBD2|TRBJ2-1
CASSYLSGSSYNEQFF
TGTGCCAGCAGTTACCTCAGCGGGAGCTCCTACAATGAGCAGTTCTTC
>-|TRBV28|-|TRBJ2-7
CASSPTYSYEQYF
TGTGCCAGCAGCCCTACCTACTCCTACGAGCAGTACTTC
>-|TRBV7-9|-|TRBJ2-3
CASSQSGGTDTQYF
TGTGCCAGCAGCCAAAGTGGGGGCACAGATACGCAGTATTTT
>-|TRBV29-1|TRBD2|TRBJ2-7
CSVKGTSGFYSYEQYF
TGCAGCGTCAAAGGGACTAGCGGCTTTTACTCCTACGAGCAGTACTTC
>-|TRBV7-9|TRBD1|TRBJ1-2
CASSPPGQGNYGYTF
TGTGCCAGCAGCCCTCCGGGACAGGGGAACTATGGCTACACCTTC
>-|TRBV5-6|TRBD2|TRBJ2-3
CASSPGLAGAESTDTQYF
TGTGCCAGCAGCCCGGGACTAGCGGGAGCCGAAAGCACAGATACGCAGTATTTT
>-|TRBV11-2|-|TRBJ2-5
CASSLENHQETQYF
TGTGCCAGCAGCCTGGAGAACCACCAAGAGACCCAGTACTTC
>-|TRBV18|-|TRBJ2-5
CASSPDPRRRETKETQYF
TGTGCCAGCTCACCGGATCCCCGCAGAAGGGAAACCAAAGAGACCCAGTACTTC
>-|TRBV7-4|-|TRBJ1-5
CASSFWGFHNQPQHF
TGTGCCAGCAGCTTTTGGGGATTTCACAATCAGCCCCAGCATTTT